The 25 T cell receptor beta chains below come from one sample, sequenced in a study of blood T cells in healthy people across ages. A second 7 to 11 cycle PCR used barcoded and J-beta primers. TCRdb independently ran MiXCR on the 5' RACE reads; one entry per CDR3 protein. The table shows 600,000 or so distinct CDR3 sequences, with 20% to 25% occurring only once. The sequenced sample was blood. The receptors were sampled from a man between 65 and 79 years old in good health.

This clonotype was detected only a few times. The chain is built from TRBV12-3 or TRBV12-4 and TRBJ1-2, with 7 bases that match TRBD1. J was trimmed by 8 bases and V by 5 bases; bases with no gene match: 11. The CDR3 extends over 14 amino acids. CDR3 amino acids: CASSLGTAARGYTF. Written as DNA, the CDR3 is TGTGCCAGCAGTCTCGGGACAGCTGCCCGCGGCTACACCTTC.

This sequence joins TRBV7-9 and TRBJ2-7; D could derive from TRBD1 or TRBD2 (7 bases each). This CDR3 comprises 16 residues. The germline V gene has CDR1 SEHNR and CDR2 FQNEAQ (reference sequence). V dropped 3 bases and J dropped 1 base, with 16 bases sitting between them. CDR3 bases: TGTGCCAGCAGCTTCGGGACTACAGGGGAGTCCTACGAGCAGTACTTC. Translated: CASSFGTTGESYEQYF.

The chain combines TRBV2 with TRBJ1-4, with D possibly TRBD1 on 5 matching bases. Germline CDR1 reads SNHLY; CDR2 reads FYNNEI. Trimming cost V 7 bases and J 4 bases, with 10 bases left between them. The CDR3 length is 13 residues. The DNA for the CDR3 is TGTGCCAGCACCGGGGGGAGTAATGAAAAACTGTTTTTT. Translating gives CASTGGSNEKLFF.

The V call is TRBV6-5, the J call TRBJ1-3; D may be TRBD1 (5 bases). The CDR3 covers 16 residues. Germline values: CDR1 MNHEY, CDR2 SVGAGI. With 8 bases removed from V and 0 bases from J, the gap between germline ends came to 17 bases. The CDR3 spells CASHAGTVDSGNTIYF. As DNA, the CDR3 is TGTGCCAGCCACGCCGGGACCGTAGACTCTGGAAACACCATATATTTT.

The V gene is TRBV2, the J gene TRBJ2-5, with 7 bases that match TRBD1. The CDR3 is 13 amino acids. The germline V gene encodes CDR1 SNHLY and CDR2 FYNNEI. The trim removed 4 bases at V and 5 bases at J, leaving 4 bases unmatched. The CDR3 spells CASSVTGTETQYF. The CDR3 bases are TGTGCCAGCAGTGTGACAGGGACGGAGACCCAGTACTTC.

The rearrangement joins TRBV25-1 to TRBJ2-7; 7 nucleotides agree with TRBD2. The end of the DNA aligns better with TRBJ2-1, so the J call may be wrong. Germline V lookup: CDR1 MGHDK, CDR2 SYGVNS. The CDR3 has 13 residues. The CDR3 loop reads CASREAGNNEQFF. CDR3 coding DNA: TGTGCCAGCAGGGAAGCGGGGAACAATGAGCAGTTCTTC.

This clonotype showed up just a few times. The chain carries TRBV20-1 and TRBJ2-1; 10 nucleotides agree with TRBD2. CDR1 is DFQATT, CDR2 SNEGSKA, per germline (reference sequence). The CDR3 has 16 amino acids. Trimming cost V 2 bases and J 6 bases; bases outside gene matches: 10. CDR3 nucleotides: TGCAGTGCTAGAAAACGCACCAGCGGGAGGGCCAATGAGCAGTTCTTC. Translating it yields CSARKRTSGRANEQFF.

The CDR3 nucleotides are TGCGCCAGCAGCTTCAGACAGGGAGGGGGCACAGATACGCAGTATTTT. Its translation: CASSFRQGGGTDTQYF. This chain links TRBV5-1 with TRBJ2-3, with D possibly being TRBD1 or TRBD2 (7 bases each). CDR1 and CDR2 (germline): SGHRS, YFSETQ. The length of the CDR3 is 16 residues. V lost 2 bases to trimming and J lost 1 base, with 14 bases between them.

The chain couples TRBV18 to TRBJ2-7, with D unresolved. Germline V lookup: CDR1 KGHSH, CDR2 LQKENI. This CDR3 is 12 amino acids long. Trimming cost V 4 bases and J 6 bases, with 10 bases left between them. As DNA, the CDR3 is TGTGCCAGCTCACTCACCCCCAGCGAGCAGTACTTC. This translates into CASSLTPSEQYF.

The CDR3 DNA sequence: TGCAGTGCTAGTGTACGGAAGTTAAGCACAGATACGCAGTATTTT. Encoded protein: CSASVRKLSTDTQYF. J is TRBJ2-3 and V is TRBV20-1; D unresolved. Germline-derived CDR1 and CDR2 are DFQATT and SNEGSKA (reference sequence). The V gene lost 3 bases and the J gene lost 0 bases, with 13 bases spanning the gap. This CDR3 contains 15 residues.

The table lists this clonotype with a few counts. V usage is TRBV24-1 and J usage is TRBJ2-5; perhaps TRBD2 as D (6 bases). The germline V gene has CDR1 KGHDR and CDR2 SFDVKD. Trimming pared 4 bases from V and 5 bases from J, leaving 10 bases between. The CDR3 totals 13 residues. CDR3 protein: CATSEGGVETQYF. The CDR3 DNA follows: TGTGCCACCAGTGAGGGGGGAGTGGAGACCCAGTACTTC.

This clonotype came up a few times. V gene TRBV12-3 or TRBV12-4 combines with J gene TRBJ1-5, with D perhaps matching TRBD1 (6 bases). The CDR3 is made up of 15 amino acids. The ends were cut back, 6 bases at V and 4 bases at J, with 16 bases in the middle. For the CDR3, the DNA is TGTGCCAGCAGGTCAACAGGGTCCGGGAATCAGCCCCAGCATTTT. This gives the protein CASRSTGSGNQPQHF.

V usage is TRBV20-1 and J usage is TRBJ2-1; 7 bases align to TRBD2. The CDR3 has 14 amino acids. J gave up 0 bases and V 6 bases, and 5 bases lay outside the gene matches. Germline V gives CDR1 DFQATT, CDR2 SNEGSKA (reference sequence). CDR3 region: CSAGRGSSYNEQFF. The CDR3 DNA follows: TGCAGTGCCGGTCGCGGGAGCTCCTACAATGAGCAGTTCTTC.

This clonotype has a count of ten or more. This chain connects TRBV28 to TRBJ2-5; no reliable D call. Germline values: CDR1 MDHEN, CDR2 SYDVKM. The CDR3 covers 14 residues. Trimming shortened V by 1 base and J by 1 base, and 7 bases separated the two germline ends. The CDR3 reads CASSLSGSQETQYF. The CDR3 nucleotides are TGTGCCAGCAGTTTATCTGGCAGCCAAGAGACCCAGTACTTC.

This clonotype was counted only a few times. The chain couples TRBV6-2 or TRBV6-3 to TRBJ2-1, with 8 bases lining up with TRBD1. The CDR3 is made up of 12 amino acids. Germline V gene lookup returns CDR1 MNHEY and CDR2 SVGEGT. After removal of 6 bases from V and 9 bases from J, the junction contained 4 bases not matched to a gene. The CDR3 coding sequence is TGTGCCAGCAGCCTTCAGGGGGCTGAGCAGTTCTTC. As protein: CASSLQGAEQFF.

The chain recombines TRBV5-1 with TRBJ1-4; D is possibly TRBD1 (6 bases). The CDR3 runs 13 residues. V was shortened by 2 bases and J by 6 bases, with 8 bases between the two germline ends. Per germline, CDR1 SGHRS and CDR2 YFSETQ. In DNA, the CDR3 is TGCGCCAGCAGCTTCGCAGGGGATGAAAAACTGTTTTTT. This gives the protein CASSFAGDEKLFF. Based on the CDR3 plus reference TRBV5-1 and TRBJ1-4, the full variable domain is KAGVTQTPRYLIKTRGQQVTLSCSPISGHRSVSWYQQTPGQGLQFLFEYFSETQRNKGNFPGRFSGRQFSNSRSEMNVSTLELGDSALYLCASSFAGDEKLFFGSGTQLSVL.

This clonotype was counted only a few times. V is TRBV5-1 and J is TRBJ2-2, with 9 bases matching TRBD1. Germline CDR1 is SGHRS and CDR2 is YFSETQ. The CDR3 extends over 15 amino acids. Trimming at V came to 4 bases and at J to 6 bases, leaving 7 bases not matched to a gene. The CDR3 here is CASSTGQGFSGELFF. The CDR3 DNA follows: TGCGCCAGCAGCACGGGACAGGGCTTCTCCGGGGAGCTGTTTTTT.

This clonotype was observed a handful of times. The chain carries TRBV29-1 and TRBJ2-3; 9 nucleotides match TRBD1. CDR3 length: 14 amino acids. Germline assignment: CDR1 SQVTM and CDR2 ANQGSEA. Trimming took 6 bases from V and 2 from J; bases not matched to a gene: 6. In DNA, the CDR3 is TGCAGCGTCGGGACAGGGATTCTCACAGATACGCAGTATTTT. This sequence encodes CSVGTGILTDTQYF.

This chain links TRBV7-2 with TRBJ2-2, with D perhaps matching TRBD1 or TRBD2 (6 bases each). This CDR3 region has 15 residues. Trimming pared 1 base from V and 14 bases from J, leaving 20 bases between. Germline V lookup: CDR1 SGHTA, CDR2 FQGNSA. The CDR3 coding sequence is TGTGCCAGCAGCTTAGGAGGGGGACTCACCGGGGGACTGTTTTTT. Protein: CASSLGGGLTGGLFF.

This clonotype has only a few counts. This chain links TRBV27 with TRBJ1-4, with D uncertain. Germline values: CDR1 MNHEY, CDR2 SMNVEV (reference sequence). With 8 bases removed from V and 6 bases from J, the gap between germline ends came to 16 bases. This CDR3 is 14 amino acids long. The DNA for the CDR3 is TGTGCCAGCCCGGGCCTACCGTCCGATGAAAAACTGTTTTTT. It yields the protein CASPGLPSDEKLFF.

The rearrangement links TRBV28 to TRBJ2-5; tentatively, D is TRBD2 (5 bases). CDR1 MDHEN and CDR2 SYDVKM come from the germline V gene. The CDR3 has 14 residues. V was clipped by 6 bases and J by 2 bases, with 13 bases between them. CDR3 nucleotide sequence: TGTGCCAGCAGCCTAATCGGGATGCAAGAGACCCAGTACTTC. It translates to CASSLIGMQETQYF. Based on the CDR3 plus reference TRBV28 and TRBJ2-5, the full variable domain is DVKVTQSSRYLVKRTGEKVFLECVQDMDHENMFWYRQDPGLGLRLIYFSYDVKMKEKGDIPEGYSVSREKKERFSLILESASTNQTSMYLCASSLIGMQETQYFGPGTRLLVL.

This clonotype was counted a few times. V usage is TRBV11-3 and J usage is TRBJ2-1; D is unresolved. The CDR3 sequence is 14 residues long. Germline V gives CDR1 SGHNT, CDR2 YENEEA. With 2 bases removed from V and 9 bases from J, the gap between germline ends came to 14 bases. The CDR3 DNA reads as TGTGCCAGCAGCTTACAACCAACAAACAGTGAGCAGTTCTTC. Translation gives CASSLQPTNSEQFF.

This clonotype was detected only a few times. The chain has TRBV9 and TRBJ2-3, with 7 nucleotides matching TRBD2. Looked up from germline, CDR1 is SGDLS and CDR2 is YYNGEE. The V and J ends lost 3 bases and 0 bases, in that order; junction bases with no gene match: 4. CDR3 length equals 15 residues. The CDR3 DNA sequence: TGTGCCAGCAGCGCCCGAGCGGGGAGCACAGATACGCAGTATTTT. It translates to CASSARAGSTDTQYF.

The chain couples TRBV19 to TRBJ1-2; a possible D gene is TRBD1 (6 bases). The germline CDR1 and CDR2 sequences are LNHDA and SQIVND (reference sequence). The CDR3 sequence is 14 residues long. The V gene lost 6 bases and the J gene lost 5 bases, with 16 bases spanning the gap. CDR3 residues: CASRNPDRLYGYTF. DNA for the CDR3: TGTGCCAGTAGAAACCCGGACAGATTATATGGCTACACCTTC.

The V call is TRBV7-9, the J call TRBJ1-2, with 10 bases matching TRBD1. Trimming removed 4 bases from V and 4 bases from J; junction bases left unmatched: 15. CDR3 length equals 18 residues. Looked up from germline, CDR1 is SEHNR and CDR2 is FQNEAQ (reference sequence). The DNA for the CDR3 is TGTGCCAGCAGCTCCCGTCGGGACAGGGGACCCTCAGGCTATGGCTACACCTTC. Translation: CASSSRRDRGPSGYGYTF.